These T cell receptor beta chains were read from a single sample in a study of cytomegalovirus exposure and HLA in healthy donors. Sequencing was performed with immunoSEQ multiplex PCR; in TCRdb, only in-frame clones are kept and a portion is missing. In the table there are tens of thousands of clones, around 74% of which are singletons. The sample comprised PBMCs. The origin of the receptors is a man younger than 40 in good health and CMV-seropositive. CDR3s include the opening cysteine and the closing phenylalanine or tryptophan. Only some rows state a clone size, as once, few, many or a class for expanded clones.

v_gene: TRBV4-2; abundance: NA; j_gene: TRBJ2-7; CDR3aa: CASSQDPGTGGYEQYF
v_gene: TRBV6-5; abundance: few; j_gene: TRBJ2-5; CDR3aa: CASSSLGGGSGQYF
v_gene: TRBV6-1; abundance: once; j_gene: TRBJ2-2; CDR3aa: CASSEASGGAGELFF
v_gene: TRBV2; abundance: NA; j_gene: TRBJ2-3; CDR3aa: CASNSGGLTDTQYF
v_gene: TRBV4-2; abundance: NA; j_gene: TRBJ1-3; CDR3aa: CASSRMTGTGNTIYF
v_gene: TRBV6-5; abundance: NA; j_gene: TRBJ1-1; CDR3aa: CASSYSSTGREAFF
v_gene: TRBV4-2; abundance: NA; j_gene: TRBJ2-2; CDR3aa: CASSPGPGGRNTGELFF
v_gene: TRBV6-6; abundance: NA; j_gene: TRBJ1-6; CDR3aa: CASSYSGPDSPLHF
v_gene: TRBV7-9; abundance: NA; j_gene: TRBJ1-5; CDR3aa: CSSSLVSKGVQHF
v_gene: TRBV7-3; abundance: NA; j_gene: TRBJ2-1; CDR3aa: CASSLFATHNEQFF
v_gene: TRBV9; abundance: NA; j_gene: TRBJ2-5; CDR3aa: CASSARLAGGGTEETQYF
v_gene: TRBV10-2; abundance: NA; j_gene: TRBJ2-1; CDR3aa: CASSALTGGAGQFF
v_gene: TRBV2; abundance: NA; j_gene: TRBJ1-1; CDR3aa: CASGENTEAFF
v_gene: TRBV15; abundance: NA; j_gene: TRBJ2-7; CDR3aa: CATSREYSSYEQYF
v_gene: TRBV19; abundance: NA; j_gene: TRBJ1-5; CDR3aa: CASSPMGGQPQHF
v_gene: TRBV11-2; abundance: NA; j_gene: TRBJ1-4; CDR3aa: CASSTQGSDEKLFF
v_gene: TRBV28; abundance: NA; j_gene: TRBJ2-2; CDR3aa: CASRLQPGAFANTGELFF
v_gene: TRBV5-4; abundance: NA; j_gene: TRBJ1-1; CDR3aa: CASSLTGQGAMNTEAFF
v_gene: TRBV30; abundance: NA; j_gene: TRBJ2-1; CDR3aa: CAWSEGVSSYNEQFF
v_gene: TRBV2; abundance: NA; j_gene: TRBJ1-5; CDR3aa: CASSANGISNQPQHF
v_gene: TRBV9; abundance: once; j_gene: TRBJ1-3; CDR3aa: CASSAPTGLGNTIYF
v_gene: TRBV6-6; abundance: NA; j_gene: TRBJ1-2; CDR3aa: CASSYSGRSVSGYTF
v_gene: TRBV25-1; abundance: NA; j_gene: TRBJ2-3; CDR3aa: CASSAHFQGQGTDTQYF
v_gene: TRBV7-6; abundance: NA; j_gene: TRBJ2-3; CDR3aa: CASSLELSSSTDTQYF
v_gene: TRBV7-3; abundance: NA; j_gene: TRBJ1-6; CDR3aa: CASRPNWGRYNSPLHF
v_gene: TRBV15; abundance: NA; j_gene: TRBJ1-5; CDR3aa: CATSRGPTGAGQPQHF
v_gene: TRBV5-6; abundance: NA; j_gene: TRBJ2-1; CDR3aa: CASSPPTGIYHEQFF
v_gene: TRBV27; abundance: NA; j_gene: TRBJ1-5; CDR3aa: CASKTSDQPQHF
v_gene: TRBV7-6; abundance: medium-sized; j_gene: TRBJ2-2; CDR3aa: CASTLGGTANTGELFF
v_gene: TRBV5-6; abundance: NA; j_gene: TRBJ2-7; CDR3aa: CASSFSAGPYEQYF
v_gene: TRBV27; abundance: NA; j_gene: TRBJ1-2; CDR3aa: CASSYGQGYGYTF
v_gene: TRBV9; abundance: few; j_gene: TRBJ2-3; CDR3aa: CASSEGNRGRSPDTQYF
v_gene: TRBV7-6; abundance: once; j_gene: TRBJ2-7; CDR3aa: CASSLSPARGQGPYEQYF
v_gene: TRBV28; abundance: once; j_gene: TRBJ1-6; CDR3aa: CAHAAGQGVRSPLHF
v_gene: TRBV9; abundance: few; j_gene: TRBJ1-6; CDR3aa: CASSVAADSYNSPLHF
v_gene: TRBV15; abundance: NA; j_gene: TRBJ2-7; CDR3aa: CAPRGGQGSYEQYF
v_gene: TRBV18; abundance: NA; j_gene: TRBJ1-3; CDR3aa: CASSPEGSFGNTIYF
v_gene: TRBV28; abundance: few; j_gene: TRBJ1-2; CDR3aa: CASSSTGGILYGYTF
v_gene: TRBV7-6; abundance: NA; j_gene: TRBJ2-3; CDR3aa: CASSPTTSGAISDTQYF
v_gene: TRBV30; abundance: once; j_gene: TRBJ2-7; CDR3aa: CAWSDLAVQYYEQYF
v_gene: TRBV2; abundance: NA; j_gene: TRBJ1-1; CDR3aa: CASSTSTEENTEAFF